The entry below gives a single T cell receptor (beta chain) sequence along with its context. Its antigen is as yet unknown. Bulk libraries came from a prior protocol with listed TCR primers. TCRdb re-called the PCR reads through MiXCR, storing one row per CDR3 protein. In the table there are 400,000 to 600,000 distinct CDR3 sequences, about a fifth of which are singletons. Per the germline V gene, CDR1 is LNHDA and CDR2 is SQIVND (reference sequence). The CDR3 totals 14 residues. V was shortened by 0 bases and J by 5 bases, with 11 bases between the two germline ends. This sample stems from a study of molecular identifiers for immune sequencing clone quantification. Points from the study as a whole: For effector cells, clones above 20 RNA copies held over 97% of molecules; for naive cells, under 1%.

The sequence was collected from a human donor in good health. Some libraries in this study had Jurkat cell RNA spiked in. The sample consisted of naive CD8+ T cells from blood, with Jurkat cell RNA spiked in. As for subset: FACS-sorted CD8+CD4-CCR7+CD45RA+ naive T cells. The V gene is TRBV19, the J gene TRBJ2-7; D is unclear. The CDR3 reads CASSIDLVYNEQYF. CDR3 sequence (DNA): TGTGCCAGTAGTATAGATCTCGTATACAACGAGCAGTACTTC.